This T cell receptor beta chain was identified during a study of blood T cell repertoires in COVID-19. Across the whole study: PBMCs, B-cell-depleted T cells, or T cells were the source of the cDNA or gDNA that made up the material.

The germline CDR1 and CDR2 sequences are SGHVS and FQNEAQ. The germline V and J ends were trimmed by 6 bases and 6 bases, with 18 bases remaining between them. This CDR3 is built from 16 residues. Data came from immunoSEQ multiplex PCR; TCRdb stores just in-frame clones and leaves some out. The profile shows over 200,000 clones, roughly 86% of them singletons. The sample consisted of peripheral blood. The rearrangement links TRBV7-8 to TRBJ1-6; D might be TRBD1 (5 bases). This receptor was obtained from a woman between 40 and 55 years old with acute or convalescent COVID-19. CDR3 residues: CASRFQSATANSPLHF. The CDR3 coding sequence is TGTGCCAGCAGATTTCAGAGTGCGACAGCTAATTCACCCCTCCACTTT.